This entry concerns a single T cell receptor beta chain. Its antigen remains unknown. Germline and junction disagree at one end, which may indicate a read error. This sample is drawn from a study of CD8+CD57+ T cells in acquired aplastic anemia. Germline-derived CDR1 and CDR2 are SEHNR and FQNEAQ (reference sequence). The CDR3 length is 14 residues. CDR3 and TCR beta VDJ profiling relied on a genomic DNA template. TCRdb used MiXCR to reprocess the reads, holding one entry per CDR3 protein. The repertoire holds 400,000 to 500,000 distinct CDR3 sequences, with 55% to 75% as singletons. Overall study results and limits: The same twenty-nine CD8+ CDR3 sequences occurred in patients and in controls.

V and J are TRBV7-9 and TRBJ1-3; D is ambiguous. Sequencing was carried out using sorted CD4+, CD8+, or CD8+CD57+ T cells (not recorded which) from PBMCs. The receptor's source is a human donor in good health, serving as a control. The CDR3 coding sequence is TGCGCCAGCAGCCGACCGGGCAATGGAAACACCATATATTTT. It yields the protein CASSRPGNGNTIYF.